This T cell receptor (beta chain) came from a study of T-cell memory formation after mild COVID-19. There are 14 residues in the CDR3. With 3 bases removed from V and 7 bases from J, the gap between germline ends came to 16 bases. CDR1 and CDR2 from the germline V gene are SGHRS and YFSETQ. Note on this clonotype: Its antigen is unidentified.

Overall study findings and caveats: A subset of responding clones appeared in pre-infection memory, suggesting cross-reactive memory joined. Contracting CD4+ clones were located mainly in CM and EM, and CD8+ clones in EMRA.

After 5'RACE with constant-segment primers, TCR alpha and TCR beta cDNA libraries carrying sample barcodes and UMIs were obtained. TCRdb re-analysed the 5' RACE reads in MiXCR, keeping a single row per CDR3 protein. The sample comprises 200,000 to 250,000 distinct CDR3 sequences, roughly 10% of which are singletons, and 3% to 4% rests with the top ten. The sequence was collected from a man in his late teens or twenties who had mild COVID-19 (a few samples of this study predate the infection). Cell type and time point are not known. Input material: PBMCs or a T cell subset sorted from them (not recorded which). V and J are TRBV5-1 and TRBJ2-5; maybe TRBD2 (5 bases). CDR3: CASSSGAVEGTQYF. In nucleotides, the CDR3 is TGCGCCAGCAGCTCGGGCGCGGTAGAGGGGACCCAGTACTTC.